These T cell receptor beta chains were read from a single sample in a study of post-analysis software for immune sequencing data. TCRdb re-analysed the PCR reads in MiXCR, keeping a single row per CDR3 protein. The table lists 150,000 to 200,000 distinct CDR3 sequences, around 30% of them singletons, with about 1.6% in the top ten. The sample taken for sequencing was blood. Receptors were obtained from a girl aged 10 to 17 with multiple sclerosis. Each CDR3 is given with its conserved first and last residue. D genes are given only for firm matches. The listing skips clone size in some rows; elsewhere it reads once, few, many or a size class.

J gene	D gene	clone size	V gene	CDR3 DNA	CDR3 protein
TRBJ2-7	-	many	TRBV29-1	TGCAGCGTGACCGCAGGTTCAAACAGGGTCGAGCAGTACTTC	CSVTAGSNRVEQYF
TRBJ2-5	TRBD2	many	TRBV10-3	TGTGCCATCAGTGAGGGGACTAGCGGAGTCCAAGAGACCCAGTACTTC	CAISEGTSGVQETQYF
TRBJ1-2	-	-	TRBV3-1	TGTGCCAGCAGCCAAGATCATCTAGGGCAGGGGACGTATGGCTACACCTTC	CASSQDHLGQGTYGYTF
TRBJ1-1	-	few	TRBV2	TGTGCCAGCAGTGCCGGGCCCTGGGGTACTGAAGCTTTCTTT	CASSAGPWGTEAFF
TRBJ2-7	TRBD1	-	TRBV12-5	TGTGCTAGTGGGTGGACAGGGACCGAGCAGTACTTC	CASGWTGTEQYF
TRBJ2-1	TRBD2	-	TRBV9	TGTGCCAGCAGCGTAGACGGACTAGTGGCCAACAATGAGCAGTTCTTC	CASSVDGLVANNEQFF
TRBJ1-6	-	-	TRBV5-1	TGCGCCAGCAGCTGGGGAGAGGGGAGTTCACCCCTCCACTTT	CASSWGEGSSPLHF
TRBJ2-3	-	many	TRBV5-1	TGCGCCAGCAGCTTACGGGCGAACACAGATACGCAGTATTTT	CASSLRANTDTQYF
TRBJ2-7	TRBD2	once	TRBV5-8	TGTGCCAGCAGCCGAGCTAGCGGGAGCTCCTACAATGAGCAGTACTTC	CASSRASGSSYNEQYF
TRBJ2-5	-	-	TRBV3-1	TGTGCCAGCAGCTACGATCTGCCTCTCGGGACCCAGTACTTC	CASSYDLPLGTQYF
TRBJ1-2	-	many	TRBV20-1	TGCAGTGCTAGCATGGAACCCTCTCCACCCCTAGGGAAGTATGGCTACACCTTC	CSASMEPSPPLGKYGYTF
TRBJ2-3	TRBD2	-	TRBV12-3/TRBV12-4	TGTGCCAGCAGTTTAGAAACCTTGCCGACTAGCGGGTGCACAGATGCGCAGTATTTT	CASSLETLPTSGCTDAQYF
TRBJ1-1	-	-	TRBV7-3	TGTGCCAGCAGCTTTAAGGCGAACACTGAAGCTTTCTTT	CASSFKANTEAFF
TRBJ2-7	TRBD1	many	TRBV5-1	TGCGCCAGCAGCCTGTGGACAGGGCAGGGCGAGCAGTACTTC	CASSLWTGQGEQYF
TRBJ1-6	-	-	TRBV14	TGTGCCAGCAGCCCCTACGACTTAGGGAATTCACCCCTCCACTTT	CASSPYDLGNSPLHF
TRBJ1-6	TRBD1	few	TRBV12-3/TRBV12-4	TGTGCCAGCAGTTTGGGACAGGCACCCCTCCACTTT	CASSLGQAPLHF
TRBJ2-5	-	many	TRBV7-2	TGTGCCAGCAGCTCGGTGTTTTGGGCCCAAGAGACCCAGTACTTC	CASSSVFWAQETQYF